This T cell receptor beta chain was sequenced during a study of T-cell reconstitution after alpha-beta-depleted transplantation in children. This clonotype was detected once. What it binds is not known. The authors prepared the TCRbeta library with unique molecular identifiers. TCRdb fed the PCR reads into MiXCR, producing one record per CDR3 protein. This sample carries 750,000 to 950,000 distinct CDR3 sequences, roughly 16% of them seen once, and the ten largest clones take around 4.5%. The CDR3 length is 13 residues. Deletions cut 0 bases from V and 9 bases from J, with 6 bases between. Germline-derived CDR1 and CDR2 are MNHEY and SMNVEV (reference sequence). Findings and limits, study-wide: Reports say that about two months after transplant, the alpha-beta T cells came out of several hundred graft clones that had expanded.

Here the sequenced sample was PBMCs, mostly from graft donor cells, taken 360 days after TCRalphabeta/CD19-depleted stem cell transplant. The chain uses TRBV27 and TRBJ1-6, with no clear D. This receptor was taken from a male patient younger than 18 who had a stem cell transplant for acute lymphoblastic leukemia, so the T cells may come from the graft donor. The CDR3 loop is CASSLSPRSPLHF. The CDR3 nucleotides are TGTGCCAGCAGTTTATCCCCGCGTTCACCCCTCCACTTT.